The 12 T cell receptor beta chains below were found in one sample sequenced in a study of blood T cell repertoires in COVID-19. Method: immunoSEQ multiplex PCR; TCRdb's copy keeps in-frame clones and lacks some. The table has under 350,000 clones, 85% to 90% seen once. Sequencing used peripheral blood. Receptors were obtained from a woman in her thirties with COVID-19, enrolled during active disease.

The J gene is TRBJ1-2, the V gene TRBV12-3 or TRBV12-4; 7 bases are shared with TRBD1. After removal of 5 bases from V and 3 bases from J, the junction contained 3 bases not matched to a gene. The CDR3 spans 13 residues. The CDR3 reads CASSPDRYYGYTF. The CDR3 DNA reads as TGTGCCAGCAGTCCGGACAGGTACTATGGCTACACCTTC.

This chain connects TRBV9 to TRBJ2-5; TRBD2 is a possible D gene (5 bases). CDR3 length equals 14 residues. Germline CDR1 SGDLS, CDR2 YYNGEE. The V gene lost 0 bases and the J gene lost 4 bases, with 10 bases spanning the gap. The CDR3 loop is CASSVEAGLETQYF. For the CDR3, the DNA is TGTGCCAGCAGCGTAGAGGCAGGACTAGAGACCCAGTACTTC. The entire variable domain, with the rest obtained from reference TRBV9 and TRBJ2-5, is as follows: DSGVTQTPKHLITATGQRVTLRCSPRSGDLSVYWYQQSLDQGLQFLIQYYNGEERAKGNILERFSAQQFPDLHSELNLSSLELGDSALYFCASSVEAGLETQYFGPGTRLLVL.

The rearrangement uses TRBV18 and TRBJ2-7, with TRBD2 matching 7 bases. CDR3 length equals 15 residues. Germline CDR1 is KGHSH and CDR2 is LQKENI. V lost 3 bases, J lost 2 bases, and 7 bases stayed unmatched. The CDR3 DNA sequence: TGTGCCAGCTCACCGGGGGGGACGCCAACCTACGAGCAGTACTTC. It specifies CASSPGGTPTYEQYF.

The rearrangement joins TRBV11-2 to TRBJ2-2, with D perhaps matching TRBD1 (6 bases). The CDR3 is 16 amino acids. Germline CDR1 SGHAT, CDR2 FQNNGV. Trimming cost V 5 bases and J 3 bases, with 16 bases left between them. The CDR3 DNA reads as TGTGCCAGCAGCACTGGGGGCCCTGGGGACACCGGGGAGCTGTTTTTT. Translated: CASSTGGPGDTGELFF.

This sequence joins TRBV27 and TRBJ1-4, with TRBD1 as a possible D gene (5 bases). V was pared by 5 bases and J by 8 bases, with 15 bases between. Germline values: CDR1 MNHEY, CDR2 SMNVEV (reference sequence). The CDR3 is 14 residues long. CDR3 in amino acids: CASSRRGRGEKLFF. The CDR3 DNA reads as TGTGCCAGCAGTAGGAGGGGCCGGGGGGAAAAACTGTTTTTT.

CDR3 sequence (DNA): TGTGCCAGCAGCTCCTGGACAGGGAAGGGCTACGAGCAGTACGTC. Its translation: CASSSWTGKGYEQYV. This sequence joins TRBV11-2 and TRBJ2-7, with TRBD1 matching 8 bases. Germline assignment: CDR1 SGHAT and CDR2 FQNNGV. The V gene end was trimmed by 4 bases and the J gene end by 3 bases; junction bases not matched to a gene: 8. This CDR3 spans 15 amino acids.

This chain uses TRBV7-3 with TRBJ2-7, with 7 bases lining up with TRBD1. Germline V CDR1 and CDR2: SGHTA, FQGTGA. The V gene end was trimmed by 4 bases and the J gene end by 4 bases; junction bases not matched to a gene: 4. The CDR3 runs to 13 residues. CDR3 DNA sequence: TGTGCCAGCAGCTCCAACAGGGGTTACGAGCAGTACTTC. This codes for CASSSNRGYEQYF. The full variable domain, its missing parts supplied by reference TRBV7-3 and TRBJ2-7, is GAGVSQTPSNKVTEKGKYVELRCDPISGHTALYWYRQSLGQGPEFLIYFQGTGAADDSGLPNDRFFAVRPEGSVSTLKIQRTERGDSAVYLCASSSNRGYEQYFGPGTRLTVT.

The chain has TRBV7-9 and TRBJ1-2, with D hard to call. The CDR3 is 15 residues long. CDR1 is SEHNR, CDR2 FQNEAQ, per germline (reference sequence). Trimming left V 2 bases short and J 0 bases short, with 10 bases between. CDR3 region: CASSLWAQSNYGYTF. In DNA, the CDR3 is TGTGCCAGCAGCTTATGGGCGCAATCTAACTATGGCTACACCTTC.

The V gene is TRBV28, the J gene TRBJ2-2, with 9 bases matching TRBD1. This CDR3 is 13 amino acids long. Germline V gene lookup returns CDR1 MDHEN and CDR2 SYDVKM. V was pared by 10 bases and J by 8 bases, with 8 bases of the junction left unmatched. The CDR3 coding sequence is TGTGCCACCAGGGACAGGGAGGTAGGGGAGCTGTTTTTT. It encodes CATRDREVGELFF.

This chain uses TRBV9 with TRBJ2-7; a weak D match, TRBD2 (7 bases). The germline gives CDR1 SGDLS, CDR2 YYNGEE. Trimming cost V 4 bases and J 2 bases, with 22 bases left between them. This CDR3 has 17 residues. CDR3 protein: CASSPYAGAGLTYEQYF. CDR3 in DNA: TGTGCCAGCAGCCCCTACGCGGGGGCAGGGTTGACCTACGAGCAGTACTTC.

The chain couples TRBV7-8 to TRBJ1-5; D might be TRBD1 (5 bases). Germline V gives CDR1 SGHVS, CDR2 FQNEAQ. The CDR3 loop spans 17 amino acids. Trimming shortened V by 1 base and J by 6 bases, and 19 bases separated the two germline ends. CDR3 sequence reads: CASSLVVSRQGGQPQHF. DNA of the CDR3: TGTGCCAGCAGCTTAGTAGTTAGTCGGCAGGGTGGTCAGCCCCAGCATTTT. Using reference TRBV7-8 and TRBJ1-5 for the parts outside the CDR3, the full variable domain is GAGVSQSPRYKVAKRGQDVALRCDPISGHVSLFWYQQALGQGPEFLTYFQNEAQLDKSGLPSDRFFAERPEGSVSTLKIQRTQQEDSAVYLCASSLVVSRQGGQPQHFGDGTRLSIL.

The chain recombines TRBV5-1 with TRBJ1-3; 7 bases match TRBD1. Germline trimming cut 4 bases from V and 4 bases from J; bases unmatched to any gene: 5. Germline-derived CDR1 and CDR2 are SGHRS and YFSETQ. The CDR3 runs 14 residues. CDR3 region: CASSLGTEGNTIYF. CDR3 nucleotide sequence: TGCGCCAGCAGCCTGGGGACAGAAGGAAACACCATATATTTT.